Below are 13 T cell receptor beta chains sequenced from a single sample in a study of blood T cell repertoires in COVID-19. Method: immunoSEQ multiplex PCR; TCRdb's copy keeps in-frame clones and lacks some. The sample shows 110,000 or so clones, 85% of them seen only once. The source material was peripheral blood. The receptor set was obtained from a human donor in a cohort sampled during active COVID-19.

This clone was counted a single time. This rearrangement joins TRBV27 to TRBJ2-3; TRBD2 aligns across 9 bases. This CDR3 contains 15 residues. The trim removed 2 bases at V and 4 bases at J, leaving 4 bases unmatched. Germline V gene data show CDR1 as MNHEY and CDR2 as SMNVEV (reference sequence). CDR3 DNA sequence: TGTGCCAGCAGTTTAGAGGGACTAGCTTCAGATACGCAGTATTTT. Its protein is CASSLEGLASDTQYF.

The gene calls are TRBV7-2 and TRBJ1-5; D is possibly TRBD1 (5 bases). V was trimmed by 1 base and J by 5 bases, leaving 15 bases between them. The CDR3 runs 16 residues. In germline, CDR1 is SGHTA, CDR2 FQGNSA. CDR3 nucleotide sequence: TGTGCCAGCAGCTTAGTGGGCCGGGGGAGCCATCAGCCCCAGCATTTT. Translating it yields CASSLVGRGSHQPQHF.

The J gene is TRBJ1-1, the V gene TRBV11-2; TRBD1 might be the D (5 bases). The germline V gene encodes CDR1 SGHAT and CDR2 FQNNGV. The CDR3 length is 14 residues. V was clipped by 4 bases and J by 4 bases, with 13 bases between them. The CDR3 coding sequence is TGTGCCAGCAGCTCATGGGCAGGGCCCACTGAAGCTTTCTTT. Translation: CASSSWAGPTEAFF.

The chain is built from TRBV7-2 and TRBJ2-1, with D perhaps matching TRBD2 (6 bases). Per germline, CDR1 SGHTA and CDR2 FQGNSA. V was cut by 1 base and J by 8 bases, with 12 bases left in between. This CDR3 contains 14 residues. CDR3 region: CASSLEAGGDEQFF. The CDR3, as DNA: TGTGCCAGCAGCTTAGAGGCCGGCGGGGATGAGCAGTTCTTC.

V is TRBV5-8 and J is TRBJ1-5, with 8 positions matching TRBD1. Per germline, CDR1 SGHTS and CDR2 YDEGEE. Germline trimming cut 7 bases from V and 4 bases from J; bases unmatched to any gene: 10. The CDR3 extends over 15 amino acids. The CDR3 loop reads CASDSSRGRNQPQHF. CDR3 DNA: TGTGCCAGCGACTCTAGCAGGGGGCGTAATCAGCCCCAGCATTTT.

This clone was picked up one time. V gene TRBV10-3 combines with J gene TRBJ1-2, with TRBD1 identical over 10 bases. The germline gives CDR1 ENHRY, CDR2 SYGVKD. The CDR3 runs 15 residues. The trim removed 8 bases at V and 4 bases at J, leaving 10 bases unmatched. CDR3 nucleotides: TGTGCCATCCATCCCATGGGGGACAGGGGCTATGGCTACACCTTC. Protein sequence: CAIHPMGDRGYGYTF.

The rearrangement uses TRBV18 and TRBJ1-5, with TRBD1 as a possible D gene (6 bases). The germline V gene has CDR1 KGHSH and CDR2 LQKENI. The CDR3 extends over 16 amino acids. With 2 bases removed from V and 5 bases from J, the gap between germline ends came to 16 bases. CDR3 sequence reads: CASSPIQAGADQPQHF. The CDR3 DNA is TGTGCCAGCTCACCAATCCAGGCAGGGGCGGATCAGCCCCAGCATTTT. Full variable domain (rest looked up from reference TRBV18 and TRBJ1-5): NAGVMQNPRHLVRRRGQEARLRCSPMKGHSHVYWYRQLPEEGLKFMVYLQKENIIDESGMPKERFSAEFPKEGPSILRIQQVVRGDSAAYFCASSPIQAGADQPQHFGDGTRLSIL.

V gene TRBV7-3 combines with J gene TRBJ2-7; 7 bases fit TRBD2. CDR1 SGHTA and CDR2 FQGTGA come from the germline V gene. V was clipped by 2 bases and J by 4 bases; unmatched bases: 2. The CDR3 spans 13 residues. CDR3 in amino acids: CASSLGGEYEQYF. The DNA of the CDR3 is TGTGCCAGCAGCTTAGGGGGGGAGTACGAGCAGTACTTC.

V gene TRBV10-2 combines with J gene TRBJ2-5, with 10 bases matching TRBD2. The trim removed 2 bases at V and 4 bases at J, leaving 4 bases unmatched. CDR1 is WSHSY and CDR2 is SAAADI in the germline V gene. The CDR3 length is 15 residues. CDR3 residues: CASSESGGALETQYF. In DNA form, the CDR3 reads TGCGCCAGCAGTGAGAGCGGGGGGGCGTTAGAGACCCAGTACTTC.

V and J are TRBV28 and TRBJ2-1, with TRBD2 identical over 9 bases. Germline V gene sequence: CDR1 MDHEN, CDR2 SYDVKM. Unmatched junction bases numbered 8, after V lost 8 bases and J lost 6 bases. CDR3 length equals 14 residues. CDR3 bases: TGTGCCAGCCGAGCGGGGGGCCTAGGCAATGAGCAGTTCTTC. Encoded protein: CASRAGGLGNEQFF. The full variable domain, rest sourced from reference TRBV28 and TRBJ2-1, is DVKVTQSSRYLVKRTGEKVFLECVQDMDHENMFWYRQDPGLGLRLIYFSYDVKMKEKGDIPEGYSVSREKKERFSLILESASTNQTSMYLCASRAGGLGNEQFFGPGTRLTVL.

This chain joins TRBV2 and TRBJ2-1, with D perhaps matching TRBD1 (5 bases). CDR1 and CDR2 from the germline V gene are SNHLY and FYNNEI. The CDR3 contains 13 residues. V dropped 3 bases and J dropped 5 bases, with 8 bases sitting between them. CDR3 bases: TGTGCCAGCAGTGAGGGGCCAAACAATGAGCAGTTCTTC. Protein: CASSEGPNNEQFF.

The chain uses TRBV21-1 and TRBJ2-1; the table names TRBD1, a call not compared with the DNA. TRBV21-1 is recorded as a pseudogene. The CDR3 length is 15 residues. CDR3 in amino acids: CASIGWGQGVNEQFF. The CDR3 nucleotides read TGTGCCAGCATAGGGTGGGGACAGGGTGTCAATGAGCAGTTCTTC.

CDR3: CASSLSPGQPNGELFF. For the CDR3, the DNA is TGCGCCAGCAGCCTCTCCCCCGGACAGCCGAACGGGGAGCTGTTTTTT. The rearrangement links TRBV5-1 to TRBJ2-2, with D possibly TRBD1 on 6 matching bases. The CDR3 consists of 16 residues. Per the germline V gene, CDR1 is SGHRS and CDR2 is YFSETQ. V was pared by 4 bases and J by 7 bases, with 20 bases between.